A single sample is the source of the 6 T cell receptor beta chains below, sequenced in a study of blood T cell repertoires in COVID-19 (dated by TCRdb to 2018 to 2020). Libraries came from the immunoSEQ multiplex PCR assay. Not all clones reach the TCRdb copy of this immuneACCESS table, which keeps in-frame sequences only. Checked studies attribute under half of the gap to unresolved V genes and leave the rest unexplained. This sample lists 250,000 or so clones; around four fifths were detected once. Jointly, the top ten make up more than 6% of the sample. Sequencing was done on a sample of peripheral blood. The receptors were gathered from a woman aged 60-70 years with active or convalescent COVID-19.

This clone showed up just a few times. The chain employs TRBV5-4 and TRBJ2-7; 12 bases are a match to TRBD2. Germline V lookup: CDR1 SGHNT, CDR2 YYREEE (reference sequence). The CDR3 is made up of 17 amino acids. J gave up 3 bases and V 3 bases, and 10 bases lay outside the gene matches. The chain's CDR3 is CASSSKLAGGRGYEQYF. DNA for the CDR3: TGTGCCAGCAGCTCAAAACTAGCGGGAGGCCGGGGCTACGAGCAGTACTTC.

The chain combines TRBV28 with TRBJ1-6; D gene ambiguous. CDR1 is MDHEN and CDR2 is SYDVKM in the germline V gene. The V and J ends lost 5 bases and 11 bases respectively, with 13 bases between them. The CDR3 has 13 residues. DNA of the CDR3: TGTGCCAGCAGTGTAGGCGAAGGAGCACCCCTCCACTTT. It is translated as CASSVGEGAPLHF.

The rearrangement uses TRBV19 and TRBJ1-1; 8 nucleotides line up with TRBD1. Trimming cost V 4 bases and J 4 bases; bases outside gene matches: 8. Germline lookup yields CDR1 LNHDA and CDR2 SQIVND (reference sequence). CDR3 length: 15 amino acids. The CDR3 is CASSTQGAGSTEAFF. CDR3 bases: TGTGCCAGTAGTACGCAGGGGGCCGGGAGCACTGAAGCTTTCTTT. The full variable domain, completed using reference TRBV19 and TRBJ1-1, is DGGITQSPKYLFRKEGQNVTLSCEQNLNHDAMYWYRQDPGQGLRLIYYSQIVNDFQKGDIAEGYSVSREKKESFPLTVTSAQKNPTAFYLCASSTQGAGSTEAFFGQGTRLTVV.

This clone was counted between two and nine times. V is TRBV11-1 and J is TRBJ2-2, with D perhaps TRBD1 (7 bases). The CDR3 is 14 residues long. V lost 2 bases to trimming and J lost 7 bases, with 11 bases between them. Germline CDR1 reads SGHAT; CDR2 reads FQDESV (reference sequence). CDR3 DNA sequence: TGTGCCAGCAGCTTATCCAGGGGGGTCGGGGAGCTGTTTTTT. This encodes CASSLSRGVGELFF.

The V gene is TRBV6-5, the J gene TRBJ1-2; D is ambiguous. V was cut by 0 bases and J by 8 bases, with 10 bases left in between. Germline CDR1 is MNHEY and CDR2 is SVGAGI. This CDR3 has 13 residues. The CDR3 bases are TGTGCCAGCAGTTACTCGGGCACCGACGGCTACACCTTC. This translates into CASSYSGTDGYTF.

The chain couples TRBV6-6 to TRBJ1-4, with D maybe TRBD1 (5 bases). Germline CDR1 and CDR2: MNHNY and SVGAGI (reference sequence). The CDR3 consists of 15 residues. V gave up 0 bases and J gave up 6 bases, with 11 bases separating them. The CDR3: CASSYSRQRDEKLFF. CDR3 coding DNA: TGTGCCAGCAGTTACTCGAGACAGCGAGATGAAAAACTGTTTTTT.